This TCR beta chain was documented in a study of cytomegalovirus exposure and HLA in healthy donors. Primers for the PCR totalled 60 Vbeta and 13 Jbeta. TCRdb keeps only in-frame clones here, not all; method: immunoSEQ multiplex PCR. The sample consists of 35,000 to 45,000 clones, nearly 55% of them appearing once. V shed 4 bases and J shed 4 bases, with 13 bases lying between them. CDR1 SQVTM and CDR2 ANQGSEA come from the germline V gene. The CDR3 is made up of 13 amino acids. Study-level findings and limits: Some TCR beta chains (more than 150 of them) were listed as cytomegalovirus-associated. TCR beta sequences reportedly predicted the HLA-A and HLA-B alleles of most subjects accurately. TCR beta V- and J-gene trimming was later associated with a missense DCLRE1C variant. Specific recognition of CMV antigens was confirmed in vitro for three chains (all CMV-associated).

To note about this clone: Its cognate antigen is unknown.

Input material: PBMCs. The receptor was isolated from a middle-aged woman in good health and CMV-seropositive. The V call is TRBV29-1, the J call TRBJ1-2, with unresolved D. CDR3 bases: TGCAGCGTTGTGGCAGAGGATCGCTATGGCTACACCTTC. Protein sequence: CSVVAEDRYGYTF.